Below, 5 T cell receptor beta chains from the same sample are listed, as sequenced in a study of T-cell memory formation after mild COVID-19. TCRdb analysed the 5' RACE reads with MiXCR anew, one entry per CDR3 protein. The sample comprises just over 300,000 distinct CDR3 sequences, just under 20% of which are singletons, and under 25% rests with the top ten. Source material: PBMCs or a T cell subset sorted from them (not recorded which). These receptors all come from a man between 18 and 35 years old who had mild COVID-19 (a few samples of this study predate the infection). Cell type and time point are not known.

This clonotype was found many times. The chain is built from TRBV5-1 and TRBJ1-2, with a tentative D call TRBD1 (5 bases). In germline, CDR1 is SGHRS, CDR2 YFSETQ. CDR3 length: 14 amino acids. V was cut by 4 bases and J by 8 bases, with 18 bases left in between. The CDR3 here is CASSRGIRSGGYTF. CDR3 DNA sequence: TGCGCCAGCAGCCGGGGGATCCGAAGTGGGGGCTACACCTTC.

The CDR3 coding sequence is TGCGCCAGCAGCCAAGAAAGTGTATCGTGGGGGGCGCGCACCGGGGAGCTGTTTTTT. It translates to CASSQESVSWGARTGELFF. This chain links TRBV4-3 with TRBJ2-2; possibly TRBD1 or TRBD2 for D (6 bases each). CDR1 LGHNA and CDR2 YSLEER come from the germline V gene. Trimming pared 0 bases from V and 4 bases from J, leaving 21 bases between. The CDR3 contains 19 residues.

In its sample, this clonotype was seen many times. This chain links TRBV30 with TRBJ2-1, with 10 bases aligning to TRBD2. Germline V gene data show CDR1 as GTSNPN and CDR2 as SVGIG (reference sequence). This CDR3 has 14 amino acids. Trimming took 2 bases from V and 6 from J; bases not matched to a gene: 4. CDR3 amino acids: CAWSPLAGANEQFF. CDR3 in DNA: TGTGCCTGGAGTCCGCTAGCGGGGGCCAATGAGCAGTTCTTC.

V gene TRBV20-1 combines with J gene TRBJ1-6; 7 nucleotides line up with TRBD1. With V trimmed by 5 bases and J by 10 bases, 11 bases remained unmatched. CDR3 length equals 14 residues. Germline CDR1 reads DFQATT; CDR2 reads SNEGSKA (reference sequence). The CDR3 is CSALATGNGSPLHF. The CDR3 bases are TGCAGTGCTTTGGCGACAGGGAATGGCTCACCCCTCCACTTT.

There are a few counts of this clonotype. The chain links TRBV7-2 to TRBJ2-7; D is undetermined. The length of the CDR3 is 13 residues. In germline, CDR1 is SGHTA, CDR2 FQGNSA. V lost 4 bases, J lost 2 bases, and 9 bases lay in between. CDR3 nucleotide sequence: TGTGCCAGCAGCTCGGCAAGGGCCTACGAGCAGTACTTC. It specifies CASSSARAYEQYF.